This note documents a single T cell receptor (beta chain) sequence. The data are from a study of blood T cell repertoires in COVID-19. Looking at the study overall: From the United States, Italy and Spain came samples of acute and convalescent COVID-19. Sources were T cells, B-cell-depleted T cells, or PBMCs; the material itself was cDNA or gDNA.

How the authors handled the data: By means of reference gene primer amplification, nucleated cell counts were estimated. Libraries were prepared by immunoSEQ multiplex PCR; TCRdb keeps only in-frame clonotypes and omits some of them. V and J calls and clone size are as listed in that table; D and trimming were resolved from the DNA. Among 150,000 to 200,000 clones listed, over 65% were seen once. With 1 base removed from V and 0 bases from J, the gap between germline ends came to 9 bases. CDR1 KGHSY and CDR2 FQNENV come from the germline V gene. The CDR3 length is 15 residues. The TCR originated in a woman aged 80 or over with acute or convalescent COVID-19. J is TRBJ2-5 and V is TRBV16; a weak D match, TRBD2 (5 bases). Material for sequencing was peripheral blood. In DNA form, the CDR3 reads TGTGCCAGCAGCCAATTACGGGGTTACCAAGAGACCCAGTACTTC. Translated, it gives CASSQLRGYQETQYF.